This entry lists 11 T cell receptor beta chains sequenced from one sample in a study of cytomegalovirus exposure and HLA in healthy donors. PCR used 60 Vbeta primers and 13 Jbeta primers. Using immunoSEQ multiplex PCR, the repertoire was profiled, and TCRdb retains in-frame clones only, with some absent. Of more than 65,000 clones in the sample, over 70% were seen once. The sequenced sample consisted of PBMCs. The receptor source for this set is a man aged 35-49 years in good health and CMV-seronegative.

This clone was detected once. The rearrangement joins TRBV7-3 to TRBJ1-6, with 9 bases matching TRBD1. This CDR3 spans 17 amino acids. V lost 3 bases to trimming and J lost 10 bases; unmatched junction nucleotides: 13. CDR1 SGHTA and CDR2 FQGTGA come from the germline V gene. Written as DNA, the CDR3 is TGTGCCAGCAGCTTCGCCGGGACAGGGCGGGACGGATCACCCCTCCACTTT. Its protein is CASSFAGTGRDGSPLHF.

The J gene is TRBJ1-1, the V gene TRBV4-1; D possibly corresponds to TRBD1 (5 bases). The CDR3 sequence is 15 residues long. Germline values: CDR1 MGHRA, CDR2 YSYEKL. Trimming removed 0 bases at V and 11 bases at J, with 19 bases between. The CDR3 here is CASSQDGPGPLTAFF. CDR3 sequence (DNA): TGCGCCAGCAGCCAAGATGGCCCAGGGCCCCTGACGGCTTTCTTT.

The chain is built from TRBV5-5 and TRBJ2-7; D is possibly TRBD1 (6 bases). The CDR3 sequence is 15 residues long. Germline V CDR1 and CDR2: SGHKS, YYEKEE (reference sequence). The ends were cut back, 1 base at V and 0 bases at J, with 11 bases in the middle. The CDR3 region has the DNA TGTGCCAGCAGCTTGCAGGGGACCTTCTCCTACGAGCAGTACTTC. Translation: CASSLQGTFSYEQYF. The variable domain in full, with the rest retrieved from reference TRBV5-5 and TRBJ2-7, is DAGVTQSPTHLIKTRGQQVTLRCSPISGHKSVSWYQQVLGQGPQFIFQYYEKEERGRGNFPDRFSARQFPNYSSELNVNALLLGDSALYLCASSLQGTFSYEQYFGPGTRLTVT.

A few counts support this clone. The chain joins TRBV7-6 to TRBJ2-1; D is possibly TRBD2 (7 bases). Trimming stripped 1 base from V and 9 bases from J, with 13 bases between. Germline V CDR1 and CDR2: SGHVS, FNYEAQ. The CDR3 extends over 14 amino acids. In DNA form, the CDR3 reads TGTGCCAGCAGCTTAGGAGGGCGGGGGCCTGAGCAGTTCTTC. It is translated as CASSLGGRGPEQFF.

Here the CDR3 reads CASSQDITSGANVLTF. Here the CDR3 DNA reads TGCGCCAGCAGCCAAGATATAACATCTGGGGCCAACGTCCTGACTTTC. V usage is TRBV4-3 and J usage is TRBJ2-6, with D unclear. Germline assignment: CDR1 LGHNA and CDR2 YSLEER. Trimming took 0 bases from V and 1 from J, leaving 7 bases between them. The CDR3 totals 16 residues.

J is TRBJ2-3 and V is TRBV6-4, with 12 positions matching TRBD2. The CDR3 totals 15 residues. CDR1 and CDR2 (germline): MRHNA, SNTAGT. The trim removed 3 bases at V and 4 bases at J, leaving 2 bases unmatched. The CDR3 region is CASSETSGGPDTQYF. The CDR3 bases are TGTGCCAGCAGTGAAACTAGCGGGGGGCCAGATACGCAGTATTTT.

The chain couples TRBV4-1 to TRBJ2-1; D call uncertain. Trimming removed 0 bases from V and 8 bases from J, with 14 bases in between. The CDR3 is made up of 15 amino acids. Germline loops: CDR1 MGHRA, CDR2 YSYEKL. CDR3 coding DNA: TGCGCCAGCAGCCAAGATAAAAGCTATTTCGATGAGCAGTTCTTC. Its protein product is CASSQDKSYFDEQFF.

The chain combines TRBV28 with TRBJ1-5; 8 positions match TRBD1. Germline V lookup: CDR1 MDHEN, CDR2 SYDVKM. J was trimmed by 10 bases and V by 5 bases; bases with no gene match: 10. The CDR3 is made up of 14 amino acids. The CDR3 nucleotides are TGTGCCAGCAGTAGCGACAGGGGCAGCGGACCCCAGCATTTT. As protein: CASSSDRGSGPQHF.

The V gene is TRBV6-4, the J gene TRBJ2-3; 10 bases map to TRBD2. Losses at the gene ends were 0 bases for V and 2 bases for J; bases not matched to a gene: 5. The CDR3 covers 17 residues. Looked up from germline, CDR1 is MRHNA and CDR2 is SNTAGT. The CDR3, as DNA: TGTGCCAGCAGTGACTCCCAGCGGGGGGGAAACACAGATACGCAGTATTTT. Translated: CASSDSQRGGNTDTQYF.

The chain links TRBV11-2 to TRBJ1-1, with TRBD1 as a possible D gene (5 bases). The germline V and J ends were trimmed by 5 bases and 1 base, with 8 bases remaining between them. The germline V gene encodes CDR1 SGHAT and CDR2 FQNNGV. This CDR3 comprises 13 residues. CDR3 sequence: CASSGDRNTEAFF. The CDR3 DNA sequence: TGTGCCAGCAGCGGTGACAGGAACACTGAAGCTTTCTTT. Combining the CDR3 with reference TRBV11-2 and TRBJ1-1 gives the whole variable domain EAGVAQSPRYKIIEKRQSVAFWCNPISGHATLYWYQQILGQGPKLLIQFQNNGVVDDSQLPKDRFSAERLKGVDSTLKIQPAKLEDSAVYLCASSGDRNTEAFFGQGTRLTVV.

The V gene is TRBV7-6, the J gene TRBJ1-1; D perhaps matches TRBD1 (5 bases). Trimming left V 0 bases short and J 3 bases short, with 8 bases between. This CDR3 is 14 amino acids long. The germline gives CDR1 SGHVS, CDR2 FNYEAQ. The CDR3 DNA follows: TGTGCCAGCAGCTTAGCAGGGGCGGACACTGAAGCTTTCTTT. Amino acids: CASSLAGADTEAFF.